The clone carrying this T cell receptor beta chain was seen a handful of times. The CDR3 extends over 22 amino acids. The germline CDR1 and CDR2 sequences are LGHNT and FRNRAP. V gave up 7 bases and J gave up 1 base; unmatched junction bases: 27. The data were obtained in a study of T cells in Graves' hyperthyroidism and ophthalmopathy. RNA transcripts gave rise to amplified TCR beta CDR3 regions. The TCR CDR3 was amplified in a first-round RT-PCR using the HTBI primer set. MiXCR, run by TCRdb on the multiplex PCR reads, gives a single entry per CDR3 protein. The sample carries 310,000 or so distinct CDR3 sequences, about a sixth recorded once.

The sample taken for sequencing was blood. The receptor comes from an older woman with Graves' ophthalmopathy. The chain is built from TRBV12-5 and TRBJ2-3, with 9 bases fitting TRBD1. This chain's CDR3 is CASVHPQGAKTNREECTDTQYF. The CDR3 DNA reads TGTGCTAGTGTCCACCCACAGGGGGCCAAGACAAACAGAGAAGAATGCACAGATACGCAGTATTTT.